This T cell receptor beta chain is from a study of T cell responses to AZD1222 COVID-19 vaccine. To note about this clone: What it binds is unknown.

The CDR3 is 16 amino acids. Deletions cut 6 bases from V and 8 bases from J, with 25 bases between. Germline CDR1 reads SEHNR; CDR2 reads FQNEAQ (reference sequence). Study results and limitations: Among AZD1222 vaccinees, only 5 to 7 were seropositive at baseline. Researchers took repertoire samples only after the peak T cell response had come.

This table comes from immunoSEQ multiplex PCR, and its TCRdb copy is limited to in-frame clones, with some not included. This table has some 140,000 clones, 85% to 90% appearing once. The sequencing here drew on peripheral blood, taken on day 0 of AZD1222 vaccination. This clonotype originated in an adult in good health. V usage is TRBV7-9 and J usage is TRBJ2-5; perhaps D is TRBD1 or TRBD2 (5 bases each). The CDR3 bases are TGTGCCAGCAGTTGGGGACGCGGCCATCACCCCGTCACCCAGTACTTC. This translates into CASSWGRGHHPVTQYF.